Each of the 17 T cell receptor beta chains below was sequenced from the same sample in a study of T cells in Graves' hyperthyroidism and ophthalmopathy. TCR beta CDR3 regions were amplified from RNA transcripts. Carried out on the TCR CDR3, a first-round RT-PCR used the HTBI primer set. A single record per CDR3 protein comes from TCRdb applying MiXCR to the multiplex PCR reads. The table records 530,000 or so distinct CDR3 sequences, about 45% of them present only once. Sequences were obtained from peripheral blood or thyroid tissue (not recorded which). The origin of the receptors is a woman aged 18-35 years with Graves' hyperthyroidism.

This clonotype was seen repeatedly, ten times or more. The chain recombines TRBV6-6 with TRBJ2-7; no reliable D call. Germline V gene data show CDR1 as MNHNY and CDR2 as SVGAGI (reference sequence). V gave up 1 base and J gave up 5 bases, with 9 bases separating them. The CDR3 length is 13 residues. The CDR3 protein is CASSYFNRDEQYF. The DNA for the CDR3 is TGTGCCAGCAGTTACTTTAACCGGGACGAGCAGTACTTC.

Only a few counts were recorded for this clonotype. The V gene is TRBV20-1, the J gene TRBJ1-2; no clear D gene. The CDR3 has 11 residues. Per germline, CDR1 DFQATT and CDR2 SNEGSKA (reference sequence). The V end lost 5 bases, the J end lost 8 bases, and 12 bases lay between the germline ends. CDR3: CSAEVLGGYTF. The CDR3 DNA sequence: TGCAGTGCTGAGGTGTTGGGGGGCTACACCTTC.

The sample holds one count of this clonotype. The chain joins TRBV29-1 to TRBJ2-7; D call uncertain. Germline lookup yields CDR1 SQVTM and CDR2 ANQGSEA. This CDR3 contains 14 residues. V was trimmed by 5 bases and J by 4 bases, leaving 18 bases between them. The CDR3 DNA reads TGCAGCGTTAGTGCCAGCAGCCCCGGTTACGAGCAGTACTTC. Translating gives CSVSASSPGYEQYF.

The chain has TRBV25-1 and TRBJ1-1, with D possibly matching TRBD1 (5 bases). The CDR3 consists of 15 residues. V was pared by 8 bases and J by 1 base, with 17 bases between. Per the germline V gene, CDR1 is MGHDK and CDR2 is SYGVNS. CDR3 in amino acids: CASQEGIRRNTEAFF. Here the CDR3 DNA reads TGTGCCAGCCAAGAGGGGATCCGGCGGAACACTGAAGCTTTCTTT.

For this clonotype: With a much larger clone just one base away, this may be a read error. The missing conserved phenylalanine or tryptophan at the end of this CDR3 makes a read error likely. The rearrangement uses TRBV9 and TRBJ2-7, with 9 bases fitting TRBD2. The CDR3 contains 15 residues. The ends lost 4 bases at V and 2 bases at J; junction bases unmatched: 7. Looked up from germline, CDR1 is SGDLS and CDR2 is YYNGEE. The CDR3 DNA is TGTGCCAGCAGCCAACGACTAGCGGCTCCCTACGAGCAGTACCTC. Protein sequence: CASSQRLAAPYEQYL.

This chain links TRBV12-3 or TRBV12-4 with TRBJ2-1; 14 bases are shared with TRBD2. The CDR3 spans 16 residues. The junction had 3 bases not matched to a gene; V was cut back by 1 base and J by 7 bases. The CDR3 sequence is CASSLVRLAGGNEQFF. The CDR3 nucleotides are TGTGCCAGCAGTTTAGTCAGACTAGCGGGAGGGAATGAGCAGTTCTTC.

The sample holds many counts of this clonotype. The rearrangement joins TRBV4-3 to TRBJ1-1; D may be TRBD1 (5 bases). The CDR3 runs to 14 residues. The germline V and J ends were trimmed by 0 bases and 6 bases, with 11 bases remaining between them. The germline V gene encodes CDR1 LGHNA and CDR2 YSLEER. The CDR3 DNA reads TGCGCCAGCAGCCAAGATCGCGGGGGGGCTGAAGCTTTCTTT. Encoded protein: CASSQDRGGAEAFF.

This clonotype appeared a few times. The chain employs TRBV20-1 and TRBJ1-5; 11 nucleotides line up with TRBD1. Trimming cost V 5 bases and J 0 bases; bases outside gene matches: 9. There are 17 residues in the CDR3. Germline V gene sequence: CDR1 DFQATT, CDR2 SNEGSKA (reference sequence). The CDR3 DNA reads TGCAGTGCTGAAGGACAGGGGGCTCCCCTTAGCAATCAGCCCCAGCATTTT. It codes for CSAEGQGAPLSNQPQHF.

V is TRBV5-1 and J is TRBJ1-1; TRBD1 is a possible D gene (5 bases). Germline CDR1 reads SGHRS; CDR2 reads YFSETQ. V gave up 3 bases and J gave up 7 bases, with 13 bases separating them. The CDR3 is made up of 13 amino acids. The CDR3 reads CASSSPRGGEAFF. In DNA form, the CDR3 reads TGCGCCAGCAGCTCGCCTAGGGGAGGTGAAGCTTTCTTT.

This clonotype has a count of ten or more. The chain carries TRBV12-5 and TRBJ2-7; the D gene could be TRBD1 or TRBD2 (5 bases each). The CDR3 totals 14 residues. Trimming cost V 5 bases and J 4 bases, with 15 bases left between them. The germline gives CDR1 LGHNT, CDR2 FRNRAP. The DNA of the CDR3 is TGTGCTAGTGGTCTCCAGGGAGATTGGTACGAGCAGTACTTC. The encoded protein is CASGLQGDWYEQYF.

The count of this clonotype is one. CDR3 residues: CASSFGVGNYGYTF. The CDR3 region has the DNA TGTGCCAGCAGTTTCGGGGTGGGTAACTATGGCTACACCTTC. This chain connects TRBV12-3 or TRBV12-4 to TRBJ1-2, with D hard to call. The germline V and J ends were trimmed by 3 bases and 1 base, with 9 bases remaining between them. The length of the CDR3 is 14 residues.

The J gene is TRBJ2-2, the V gene TRBV9; tentative D call: TRBD1 (6 bases). The V gene's germline CDR1 is SGDLS and CDR2 YYNGEE. V gave up 0 bases and J gave up 8 bases, with 11 bases separating them. This CDR3 comprises 14 residues. The CDR3: CASSVAHGTGELFF. The CDR3 coding sequence is TGTGCCAGCAGCGTAGCTCACGGGACAGGGGAGCTGTTTTTT.

The chain couples TRBV7-9 to TRBJ2-7; TRBD2 matches 8 bases. Germline CDR1 is SEHNR and CDR2 is FQNEAQ (reference sequence). CDR3 size: 15 residues. V lost 6 bases and J lost 9; bases outside the gene matches: 16. CDR3 coding DNA: TGTGCCAGCAGTTCGGCGGGAGGCATCTTTGACGGGCAGTACTTC. Translated: CASSSAGGIFDGQYF.

In the case of this clonotype: At one boundary the junction diverges from the germline segment, which might be a read error. The chain uses TRBV25-1 and TRBJ1-4; D ambiguous. CDR1 MGHDK and CDR2 SYGVNS come from the germline V gene. The CDR3 has 13 amino acids. DNA of the CDR3: TGCACCAGACAAATTGATCGTGATGAAAAACTGTTTTTT. Encoded protein: CTRQIDRDEKLFF. Drawing the rest from reference TRBV25-1 and TRBJ1-4, the complete variable domain is EADIYQTPRYLVIGTGKKITLECSQTMGHDKMYWYQQDPGMELHLIHYSYGVNSTEKGDLSSESTVSRIRTEHFPLTLESARPSHTSQYLCTRQIDRDEKLFFGSGTQLSVL.

There are many counts of this clonotype. The V gene is TRBV19, the J gene TRBJ2-6; D is unresolved. Germline V CDR1 and CDR2: LNHDA, SQIVND (reference sequence). V lost 6 bases, J lost 3 bases, and 9 bases lay in between. This CDR3 is built from 14 residues. CDR3 loop: CASRTHRGANVLTF. The DNA of the CDR3 is TGTGCCAGTAGGACTCATCGTGGGGCCAACGTCCTGACTTTC.

This chain joins TRBV2 and TRBJ2-5, with 15 bases matching TRBD2. Trimming cost V 4 bases and J 5 bases; bases outside gene matches: 5. The CDR3 runs 16 residues. In germline, CDR1 is SNHLY, CDR2 FYNNEI. CDR3 DNA sequence: TGTGCCAGCAGTGTTGGACTAGCGGGAGGGCGCGAGACCCAGTACTTC. It is translated as CASSVGLAGGRETQYF. The variable domain in full, with the rest retrieved from reference TRBV2 and TRBJ2-5, is EPEVTQTPSHQVTQMGQEVILRCVPISNHLYFYWYRQILGQKVEFLVSFYNNEISEKSEIFDDQFSVERPDGSNFTLKIRSTKLEDSAMYFCASSVGLAGGRETQYFGPGTRLLVL.

V and J are TRBV27 and TRBJ1-6, with D unresolved. Trimming left V 7 bases short and J 12 bases short, with 25 bases between. The CDR3 contains 16 residues. Looked up from germline, CDR1 is MNHEY and CDR2 is SMNVEV (reference sequence). As DNA, the CDR3 is TGTGCCAGCACCTCGTGGAAGGGCCCGGTGGGGTTACCCCTCCACTTT. This translates into CASTSWKGPVGLPLHF.